One T cell receptor (beta chain) is described in this entry. In the study's own analysis: How many nucleated cells were present was estimated from reference gene primer amplification. Data came from immunoSEQ multiplex PCR; TCRdb stores just in-frame clones and leaves some out. D and trimming come from the DNA, and the V and J calls and clone size come from that table. There are around 130,000 clones in the sample; approximately 89% occur only once, and more than 3.5% lies in the top ten. The sample belongs to a study of blood T cell repertoires in COVID-19. At the level of the study: Material from acute and convalescent COVID-19 was sourced from the United States, Italy and Spain. The cDNA or gDNA used as material had been derived from T cells, B-cell-depleted T cells, or PBMCs.

This CDR3 region has 15 residues. CDR1 is SGDLS and CDR2 is YYNGEE in the germline V gene. The ends lost 1 base at V and 5 bases at J; junction bases unmatched: 5. The sequence derives from a human donor in a cohort sampled during active COVID-19. This rearrangement joins TRBV9 to TRBJ2-5; 10 bases are shared with TRBD1. Sequencing was carried out using peripheral blood. CDR3 sequence (DNA): TGTGCCAGCAGCGTACTGGGACAGGGGAGGGAGACCCAGTACTTC. Its protein is CASSVLGQGRETQYF.